This T cell receptor beta chain was identified in a study of T-cell memory formation after mild COVID-19. Broader study findings: From day 15 to 85, contracting clones were balanced between CD4 and CD8, whereas later expanders leaned toward CD4+.

TCRdb ran MiXCR on the 5' RACE reads and lists one entry per CDR3 protein. The data contain 550,000 to 600,000 distinct CDR3 sequences, about 20% of them singletons. This clonotype was observed a single time. Its antigen remains unknown. The receptor comes from an adult woman who had mild COVID-19 (a few samples of this study predate the infection). Cell type and time point are not known. Sequencing was done on a sample of PBMCs or a T cell subset sorted from them (not recorded which).

DNA for the CDR3: TGTGCCACCATAGGGATCACCGGGGAGCTGTTTTTT. Protein sequence: CATIGITGELFF. J is TRBJ2-2 and V is TRBV24-1; D is unclear. V was trimmed by 8 bases and J by 4 bases, leaving 7 bases between them. The germline CDR1 and CDR2 sequences are KGHDR and SFDVKD. The CDR3 totals 12 residues.